In this sample, the clone carrying this TCR beta chain turned up a few times. The germline gives CDR1 SNHLY, CDR2 FYNNEI. The ends lost 7 bases at V and 7 bases at J; junction bases unmatched: 8. The CDR3 extends over 13 amino acids. The source of the sample is a study of blood T cell repertoires in COVID-19. Using immunoSEQ multiplex PCR, the repertoire was profiled, and TCRdb retains in-frame clones only, with some absent. Among about 210,000 clones listed, 84% were seen once. This chain uses TRBV2 with TRBJ1-1; the match to TRBD1 covers 8 bases. The clonotype originates from a woman aged 50 to 60 with active or convalescent COVID-19. The specimen sequenced was peripheral blood. CDR3 nucleotides: TGTGCCAGCACTGGACAGGGCGACGGTGAAGCTTTCTTT. This translates into CASTGQGDGEAFF.